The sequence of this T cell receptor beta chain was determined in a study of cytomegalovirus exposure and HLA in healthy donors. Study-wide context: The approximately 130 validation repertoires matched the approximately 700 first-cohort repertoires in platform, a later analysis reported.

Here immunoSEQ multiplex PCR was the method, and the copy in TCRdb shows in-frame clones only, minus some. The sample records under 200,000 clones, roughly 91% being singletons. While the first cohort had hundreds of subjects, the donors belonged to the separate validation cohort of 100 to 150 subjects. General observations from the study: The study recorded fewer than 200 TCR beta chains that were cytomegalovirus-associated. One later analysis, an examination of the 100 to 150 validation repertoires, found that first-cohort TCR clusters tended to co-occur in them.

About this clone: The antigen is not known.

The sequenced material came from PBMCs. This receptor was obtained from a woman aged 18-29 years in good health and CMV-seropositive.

The CDR3 loop is CASSDWRSETQYF. CDR3 sequence (DNA): TGTGCCAGCAGCGACTGGAGGAGTGAGACCCAGTACTTC. V is TRBV9 and J is TRBJ2-5; perhaps TRBD2 as D (5 bases). The CDR3 contains 13 residues. Germline lookup yields CDR1 SGDLS and CDR2 YYNGEE. V lost 3 bases and J 5 bases, leaving 11 bases between the germline ends.